This TCR beta chain is from a study of regulatory T cells in long-lasting Graves disease. Study-level points and caveats: More public clonotypes were shared by persistent patients (around 2,800) than by new patients (roughly 970). It is possible that accuracy was reduced by the small size of the sample. Persistent Graves' patients showed less TCR diversity than newly diagnosed ones.

HTBI primers from iRepertoire and Arm-PCR of CDR3 regions yielded the TCR beta libraries. From the multiplex PCR reads, TCRdb called clonotypes with MiXCR, one entry per CDR3 protein. The repertoire includes about 220,000 distinct CDR3 sequences, approximately 18% of them detected once, and 10% to 15% sits in the top ten. The sample's time point: newly diagnosed GD, antithyroid drugs for less than 3 months. The authors made the TCR library using RNA they extracted from PBMCs. The CDR3 consists of 12 residues. The V end was cut by 5 bases, the J end by 6 bases, with 10 bases between. The germline CDR1 and CDR2 sequences are SGHAT and FQNNGV. Comment on this clonotype: Its target is not known. A read error is possible here, since a much larger clone lies one base away. The conserved phenylalanine or tryptophan is not found at the CDR3 terminus, so this likely reflects a read error.

These same records also appear under a second study, on T cells in Graves' hyperthyroidism and ophthalmopathy. That paper states: With a duration under 2 months, the hyperthyroidism was newly diagnosed in patients aged 18 to 65.

The chain employs TRBV11-2 and TRBJ1-1, with no clear D. The input for sequencing was peripheral blood mononuclear cells (PBMCs), taken at new diagnosis, from a patient treated with antithyroid drugs. This TCR was recovered from a woman aged 25 to 45 with Graves disease. The CDR3: CASSRSGAEAFL. The CDR3 nucleotides are TGTGCCAGCAGCCGGAGCGGGGCTGAAGCTTTCCTT.